The TCR beta chain under discussion was sequenced for a study of tumor and adjacent non-tumor tissue in lung cancer. Across the whole study: Histology: about 13 adenocarcinoma, a couple of squamous cell carcinoma, 1 small cell lung cancer. Patients were aged about 31 to 85, approximately 11 men and 4 to 6 women, stage I to III.

Study-wide findings and caveats: In normal lung, the top 100 clones were significantly more dominant than in tumor.

RNA was extracted from bulk tissue without any cell sorting. A modified ARM-PCR protocol with three rounds of nested PCR amplified TCRbeta. TCRdb processed the multiplex PCR reads anew with MiXCR; each CDR3 protein has one entry. Of 100,000 to 150,000 distinct CDR3 sequences in the sample, 66% were seen once. The V end was cut by 2 bases, the J end by 4 bases, with 8 bases between. The CDR3 totals 14 residues. Per germline, CDR1 SGHVS and CDR2 FNYEAQ. Details on this clonotype: Its antigen is not identified.

The gene calls are TRBV7-6 and TRBJ2-2; no clear D. Input material: lung tumor tissue. The TCR originated in a man aged 30 to 45 with non-small cell lung cancer. CDR3 nucleotide sequence: TGTGCCAGCAGCTTAAACATAGGCACCGGGGAGCTGTTTTTT. Translation: CASSLNIGTGELFF. Full variable domain (rest looked up from reference TRBV7-6 and TRBJ2-2): GAGVSQSPRYKVTKRGQDVALRCDPISGHVSLYWYRQALGQGPEFLTYFNYEAQQDKSGLPNDRFSAERPEGSISTLTIQRTEQRDSAMYRCASSLNIGTGELFFGEGSRLTVL.